This TCR beta chain was retrieved from a study of regulatory T cells in long-lasting Graves disease. General observations from the study: Among persistent patients, a larger number of public clonotypes were shared (approximately 3,000) than among newly diagnosed patients (966). When disease was persistent, TRBV28, TRBJ1-2 and TRBJ2-5 were the favored segments.

The CDR3 has 13 residues. The germline V and J ends were trimmed by 10 bases and 2 bases, with 15 bases remaining between them. In germline, CDR1 is ENHRY, CDR2 SYGVKD. HTBI primers from iRepertoire and Arm-PCR of CDR3 regions yielded the TCR beta libraries. TCRdb reprocessed the multiplex PCR reads via MiXCR and lists one record per CDR3 protein. The sample includes 250,000 to 300,000 distinct CDR3 sequences, 22% of them seen just once. This clonotype has a handful of counts. The target antigen is unknown. The time point is: persistent/refractory GD, antithyroid drugs over 5 years with positive TRAb. Researchers made the TCR library from RNA that was extracted from PBMCs.

The chain is built from TRBV10-3 and TRBJ2-7, with no clear D. The specimen was peripheral blood mononuclear cells (PBMCs), collected when the disease was refractory, from a patient treated with antithyroid drugs. The origin of this receptor is a female donor with Graves disease. CDR3 in amino acids: CATGAHSTYEQYF. The CDR3 DNA reads TGTGCCACCGGTGCCCACTCCACCTACGAGCAGTACTTC.